This TCR beta chain was documented in a study of T cell changes during pregnancy in multiple sclerosis. TCRdb's table, derived via immunoSEQ multiplex PCR, lists solely in-frame clones and lacks some. The repertoire holds tens of thousands of clones, with approximately 94% as singletons. The germline gives CDR1 LNHDA, CDR2 SQIVND (reference sequence). Trimming left V 3 bases short and J 7 bases short, with 16 bases between. This CDR3 spans 15 amino acids. This material consisted of CD4+ T cells from peripheral blood mononuclear cells, taken before pregnancy. This sequence originates from a female donor with multiple sclerosis, enrolled in a pregnancy study. The chain carries TRBV19 and TRBJ1-5, with a weak D call TRBD1 (5 bases). The CDR3 sequence: CASSIEGAGWQPQHF. CDR3 in DNA: TGTGCCAGTAGTATTGAAGGGGCAGGGTGGCAGCCCCAGCATTTT.